The next 18 T cell receptor beta chains were all read from a single sample in a study of Graves' ophthalmopathy and Graves' hyperthyroidism. Amplification from RNA transcripts yielded the TCR beta CDR3 regions. HTBI primers primed a first-round RT-PCR, and a second-round multiplex PCR followed. TCRdb reprocessed the multiplex PCR reads via MiXCR and lists one record per CDR3 protein. The data contain over 500,000 distinct CDR3 sequences, roughly 20% of them seen just once; the ten biggest clones take up approximately 6.5%. The sequenced sample consisted of peripheral blood. These receptor sequences come from a woman aged 18-35 years with stable Graves' hyperthyroidism. Some clones in this sample may be carry-over from other donors' samples.

This clonotype showed up just a few times. This could be a read error, since a much larger clone is one nucleotide away. This chain uses TRBV20-1 with TRBJ1-1; a weak D match, TRBD1 (6 bases). The CDR3 extends over 15 amino acids. CDR1 and CDR2 (germline): DFQATT, SNEGSKA (reference sequence). The CDR3 DNA is TGCAGCCTATCACCAATGGGGGCAGCAAACACTGAACCTTTCTTT. It encodes CSLSPMGAANTEPFF.

The table lists this clonotype with a few counts. No DNA is shown, since the ends of the CDR3 on it are uncertain; the CDR3 is the one TCRdb lists. CDR3 sequence reads: CASSTSLRETQYF. J is TRBJ2-5 and V is TRBV11-3. Counting both end residues, the CDR3 totals 13 amino acids. Germline CDR1 SGHNT, CDR2 YENEEA.

This clonotype was counted at least ten times. This sequence joins TRBV7-2 and TRBJ2-5; no clear D. CDR3 length: 13 residues. Trimming pared 0 bases from V and 10 bases from J, leaving 12 bases between. Germline values: CDR1 SGHTA, CDR2 FQGNSA. This CDR3 is CASSLAPPGIQYF. The DNA for the CDR3 is TGTGCCAGCAGCTTAGCACCCCCAGGAATCCAGTACTTC.

The chain recombines TRBV12-3 or TRBV12-4 with TRBJ1-1, with D perhaps TRBD1 (5 bases). The CDR3 runs 15 residues. The V end lost 6 bases, the J end lost 2 bases, and 16 bases lay between the germline ends. CDR3 region: CASSNSWDQNTEAFF. CDR3 bases: TGTGCCAGCAGCAACTCCTGGGACCAAAACACTGAAGCTTTCTTT.

At least ten counts were recorded for this clonotype. V usage is TRBV18 and J usage is TRBJ2-7; no reliable D call. The CDR3 consists of 14 residues. The V end was cut by 3 bases, the J end by 1 base, with 10 bases between. Looked up from germline, CDR1 is KGHSH and CDR2 is LQKENI. The CDR3 protein is CASSPIRESYEQYF. CDR3 coding DNA: TGTGCCAGCTCACCTATTAGGGAATCCTACGAGCAGTACTTC.

This clonotype showed up many times. The chain is built from TRBV7-2 and TRBJ1-2; D is uncertain. Germline CDR1 SGHTA, CDR2 FQGNSA. The CDR3 length is 11 residues. Between the trimmed V and J ends, which lost 2 bases and 6 bases, there was a span of 4 bases. The CDR3 sequence: CASSLSHGYTF. The CDR3 nucleotides read TGTGCCAGCAGCTTATCCCATGGCTACACCTTC. Looking up the rest from reference TRBV7-2 and TRBJ1-2 gives the full variable domain: GAGVSQSPSNKVTEKGKDVELRCDPISGHTALYWYRQSLGQGLEFLIYFQGNSAPDKSGLPSDRFSAERTGGSVSTLTIQRTQQEDSAVYLCASSLSHGYTFGSGTRLTVV.

Many counts were recorded for this clonotype. The CDR3 DNA reads as TGCAGTGCTAGAGATCTAGCGGGAGACACCGGGGAGCTGTTTTTT. This translates into CSARDLAGDTGELFF. The rearrangement uses TRBV20-1 and TRBJ2-2; TRBD2 matches 10 bases. Looked up from germline, CDR1 is DFQATT and CDR2 is SNEGSKA (reference sequence). The V segment lost 0 bases and the J segment 3 bases; nucleotides outside the gene matches: 1. The CDR3 contains 15 residues.

Concerning this clonotype itself: A read error is possible here, since a much larger clone lies one base away. J is TRBJ2-7 and V is TRBV6-5, with 12 bases fitting TRBD2. CDR3 length: 15 residues. The V gene's germline CDR1 is MNHEY and CDR2 SVGAGI. Trimming took 5 bases from V and 5 from J; bases not matched to a gene: 7. CDR3 loop: CASSTETSGGHEQYV. The CDR3 coding sequence is TGTGCCAGCAGTACTGAGACTAGCGGGGGCCACGAGCAGTACGTC.

This clonotype appeared many times. This chain connects TRBV12-3 or TRBV12-4 to TRBJ1-2; D is uncertain. The ends were cut back, 4 bases at V and 8 bases at J, with 17 bases in the middle. The CDR3 spans 14 residues. CDR3 in amino acids: CASSSPGPSMGYTF. The CDR3, as DNA: TGTGCCAGCAGTTCCCCGGGTCCGTCGATGGGCTACACCTTC.

The V and J genes are TRBV20-1 and TRBJ2-7; D may match TRBD1 or TRBD2 (5 bases each). V dropped 3 bases and J dropped 0 bases, with 12 bases sitting between them. Looked up from germline, CDR1 is DFQATT and CDR2 is SNEGSKA (reference sequence). The CDR3 runs 14 residues. For the CDR3, the DNA is TGCAGTGCTAGTAACCCGGGGCCCTCCTACGAGCAGTACTTC. Its translation is CSASNPGPSYEQYF.

The V call is TRBV10-3, the J call TRBJ1-1; D gene unclear. V dropped 10 bases and J dropped 0 bases, with 24 bases sitting between them. CDR3 size: 17 residues. Per germline, CDR1 ENHRY and CDR2 SYGVKD. CDR3 protein: CANPGRAVTELNTEAFF. The CDR3 region has the DNA TGTGCCAATCCCGGGAGGGCAGTCACCGAGCTGAACACTGAAGCTTTCTTT.

The chain links TRBV6-5 to TRBJ1-1; D remains ambiguous. This CDR3 is 15 amino acids long. Germline CDR1 is MNHEY and CDR2 is SVGAGI. V lost 0 bases to trimming and J lost 1 base, with 9 bases between them. As DNA, the CDR3 is TGTGCCAGCAGTTACTCGTACGAGGGGAACACTGAAGCTTTCTTT. It specifies CASSYSYEGNTEAFF.

This clonotype was observed at least ten times. The V call is TRBV19, the J call TRBJ1-1; 7 nucleotides agree with TRBD1. V was clipped by 1 base and J by 0 bases; unmatched bases: 17. Germline V gene sequence: CDR1 LNHDA, CDR2 SQIVND (reference sequence). The CDR3 is made up of 20 amino acids. The DNA for the CDR3 is TGTGCCAGTAGTATAGGAGCTTTGGGGACAGCGGGGTACATGAACACTGAAGCTTTCTTT. It is translated as CASSIGALGTAGYMNTEAFF.

The sample holds many counts of this clonotype. J is TRBJ1-1 and V is TRBV27; D is possibly TRBD1 (6 bases). The germline gives CDR1 MNHEY, CDR2 SMNVEV (reference sequence). This CDR3 has 10 amino acids. Deletions cut 8 bases from V and 7 bases from J, with 8 bases between. The CDR3 reads CASGRGEAFF. The CDR3 DNA sequence: TGTGCCAGCGGCAGGGGTGAAGCTTTCTTT.

This chain joins TRBV6-5 and TRBJ2-2; 8 bases map to TRBD2. The CDR3 runs 16 residues. J lost 7 bases, V lost 0 bases, and 7 bases had no gene match. Germline V gene sequence: CDR1 MNHEY, CDR2 SVGAGI. CDR3 sequence (DNA): TGTGCCAGCAGTTACTCGACCGGGGGGGCGATCGGGGAGCTGTTTTTT. It is translated as CASSYSTGGAIGELFF.

This clonotype was counted once. A much bigger clone sits one base away, suggesting this may be a read error. This chain connects TRBV2 to TRBJ2-7; 7 nucleotides match TRBD2. The CDR3 is 14 amino acids. Looked up from germline, CDR1 is SNHLY and CDR2 is FYNNEI. V lost 5 bases, J lost 4 bases, and 8 bases stayed unmatched. The CDR3 loop reads CASSLAASLYEQYF. CDR3 in DNA: TGTGCCAGCAGTCTAGCGGCCTCTCTTTACGAGCAGTACTTC. Full variable domain (outside the CDR3, taken from reference TRBV2 and TRBJ2-7): EPEVTQTPSHQVTQMGQEVILRCVPISNHLYFYWYRQILGQKVEFLVSFYNNEISEKSEIFDDQFSVERPDGSNFTLKIRSTKLEDSAMYFCASSLAASLYEQYFGPGTRLTVT.

The chain is built from TRBV6-5 and TRBJ2-5; D tentatively fits TRBD1 or TRBD2 (5 bases each). The ends were cut back, 2 bases at V and 8 bases at J, with 24 bases in the middle. Germline CDR1 and CDR2: MNHEY and SVGAGI. The CDR3 is made up of 17 amino acids. The chain's CDR3 is CASSYRRPREFQETQYF. CDR3 in DNA: TGTGCCAGCAGTTACCGCCGCCCCAGGGAGTTTCAGGAAACCCAGTACTTC.

With regard to this clonotype: Lacking the conserved final phenylalanine or tryptophan, this CDR3 likely reflects a read error. The DNA is left out, because the CDR3 cannot be placed on it with certainty; the CDR3 is given as TCRdb lists it. The chain uses TRBV13 and TRBJ2-5; no check of the table's D call, TRBD1, against the DNA was made. Germline loops: CDR1 PRHDT, CDR2 FYEKMQ (reference sequence). The CDR3 is 13 residues long, counting both termini. The CDR3 loop is CASSPGTEREIVV.